This T cell receptor beta chain was identified during a study of shared clonotypes between healthy human individuals. Trimming removed 6 bases from V and 6 bases from J, with 19 bases in between. Germline values: CDR1 SQVTM, CDR2 ANQGSEA. The CDR3 runs 14 residues. The method was immunoSEQ multiplex PCR; TCRdb's version includes in-frame clones alone and lacks a portion of them. The table includes about 1.4 million clones, roughly 97% detected once. The source is a man younger than 40 in good health. The chain links TRBV29-1 to TRBJ2-3; D is possibly TRBD2 (6 bases). The sequenced sample was naive CD4+ T cells sorted from blood. Subset indicated: CD45RA+ positively selected. CDR3 in DNA: TGCAGCGTGCAAGCCTGGAGGGCCTGGGATACGCAGTATTTT. Translated: CSVQAWRAWDTQYF.